These 3 T cell receptor beta chains were all obtained from the same sample, sequenced in a study of cytotoxic CD8 clonotypes in ibrutinib-treated CLL. The method was immunoSEQ multiplex PCR; TCRdb's version includes in-frame clones alone and lacks a portion of them. The top ten clones hold roughly 2% of a sample with 100,000 to 150,000 clones, approximately 85% of them seen once. The material was PBMCs, obtained after 24 months of ibrutinib treatment. These TCRs come from a human donor with chronic lymphocytic leukemia.

The rearrangement links TRBV30 to TRBJ1-5; D is undetermined. Germline V gives CDR1 GTSNPN, CDR2 SVGIG (reference sequence). V lost 0 bases, J lost 0 bases, and 15 bases lay in between. The CDR3 spans 17 residues. This CDR3 is CAWSVFDSFHSNQPQHF. For the CDR3, the DNA is TGTGCCTGGAGTGTATTTGACTCCTTTCATAGCAATCAGCCCCAGCATTTT.

The CDR3 DNA follows: TGCAGCGTTGAAGACCCAGGACAGTCCCACGCGAACTATGGCTACACCTTC. This sequence encodes CSVEDPGQSHANYGYTF. This chain links TRBV29-1 with TRBJ1-2, with D maybe TRBD1 (6 bases). Trimming shortened V by 0 bases and J by 2 bases, and 19 bases separated the two germline ends. This CDR3 is 17 amino acids long. The germline V gene encodes CDR1 SQVTM and CDR2 ANQGSEA.

About this clone: At one end the junction does not follow the germline gene, possibly because of a read error. The chain uses TRBV5-5 and TRBJ1-2; perhaps TRBD1 as D (5 bases). The CDR3 consists of 11 residues. Germline CDR1 reads SGHKS; CDR2 reads YYEKEE (reference sequence). CDR3 nucleotide sequence: TGTGCCAGCAGTTCCCCTACACCGGACAACTTC. Translation gives CASSSPTPDNF.